Following are 15 T cell receptor beta chains from one sample sequenced in a study of cytomegalovirus exposure and HLA in healthy donors. In the PCR, 60 Vbeta and 13 Jbeta primers were used. TCRdb's table, derived via immunoSEQ multiplex PCR, lists solely in-frame clones and lacks some. The sample lists 150,000 to 200,000 clones, approximately 82% occurring once. Sequencing was performed on PBMCs. The receptors derive from a woman aged 40 to 55 in good health and CMV-seropositive.

This chain connects TRBV10-3 to TRBJ2-1; 11 bases are shared with TRBD2. J was trimmed by 6 bases and V by 6 bases; bases with no gene match: 4. CDR1 ENHRY and CDR2 SYGVKD come from the germline V gene. The CDR3 extends over 14 amino acids. CDR3: CAIRGTSGFNEQFF. As DNA, the CDR3 is TGTGCCATCAGAGGGACTAGCGGATTCAATGAGCAGTTCTTC.

The rearrangement links TRBV7-9 to TRBJ2-3; D is unclear. V was pared by 6 bases and J by 0 bases, with 10 bases between. CDR3 length: 14 amino acids. Germline V lookup: CDR1 SEHNR, CDR2 FQNEAQ (reference sequence). The CDR3 region is CASSVRESTDTQYF. CDR3 in DNA: TGTGCCAGCAGTGTGAGAGAGAGCACAGATACGCAGTATTTT. Full variable domain (rest looked up from reference TRBV7-9 and TRBJ2-3): DTGVSQNPRHKITKRGQNVTFRCDPISEHNRLYWYRQTLGQGPEFLTYFQNEAQLEKSRLLSDRFSAERPKGSFSTLEIQRTEQGDSAMYLCASSVRESTDTQYFGPGTRLTVL.

Concerning this clone itself: This specimen includes other DNA sequences encoding the same CDR3. The CDR3 region has the DNA TGTGCCAGCAGTTTGGGGCAGGGCTATGGCTACACCTTC. Protein: CASSLGQGYGYTF. The genes are TRBV28 and TRBJ1-2; perhaps TRBD1 as D (5 bases). There are 13 residues in the CDR3. Trimming shortened V by 3 bases and J by 4 bases, and 9 bases separated the two germline ends. Germline assignment: CDR1 MDHEN and CDR2 SYDVKM.

This clone appeared a single time. The chain links TRBV28 to TRBJ1-3; the D gene is possibly TRBD1 (5 bases). Germline CDR1 MDHEN, CDR2 SYDVKM. This CDR3 is built from 15 residues. Trimming removed 7 bases at V and 5 bases at J, with 18 bases between. CDR3 in amino acids: CASTSGDGTRNTIYF. CDR3 sequence (DNA): TGTGCCAGCACCTCGGGGGACGGGACCAGAAACACCATATATTTT.

This chain links TRBV28 with TRBJ2-3; 16 bases are a match to TRBD2. J gave up 5 bases and V 6 bases, and 5 bases lay outside the gene matches. The CDR3 is made up of 16 amino acids. Per the germline V gene, CDR1 is MDHEN and CDR2 is SYDVKM. The CDR3, as DNA: TGTGCCAGCAGGCCGGGACTAGCGGGAGGGCAAGATACGCAGTATTTT. This codes for CASRPGLAGGQDTQYF. The full variable domain, rest sourced from reference TRBV28 and TRBJ2-3, is DVKVTQSSRYLVKRTGEKVFLECVQDMDHENMFWYRQDPGLGLRLIYFSYDVKMKEKGDIPEGYSVSREKKERFSLILESASTNQTSMYLCASRPGLAGGQDTQYFGPGTRLTVL.

The V and J genes are TRBV2 and TRBJ2-2; the D gene is possibly TRBD1 (5 bases). Germline V lookup: CDR1 SNHLY, CDR2 FYNNEI. This CDR3 region has 14 residues. The ends were cut back, 5 bases at V and 1 base at J, with 8 bases in the middle. CDR3 sequence: CASSRQQNTGELFF. Here the CDR3 DNA reads TGTGCCAGCAGTAGACAGCAGAACACCGGGGAGCTGTTTTTT. The variable domain in full, with the rest retrieved from reference TRBV2 and TRBJ2-2, is EPEVTQTPSHQVTQMGQEVILRCVPISNHLYFYWYRQILGQKVEFLVSFYNNEISEKSEIFDDQFSVERPDGSNFTLKIRSTKLEDSAMYFCASSRQQNTGELFFGEGSRLTVL.

The chain employs TRBV29-1 and TRBJ1-2; TRBD1 matches at 7 bases. V lost 3 bases, J lost 8 bases, and 9 bases stayed unmatched. The germline V gene has CDR1 SQVTM and CDR2 ANQGSEA. There are 13 residues in the CDR3. CDR3 in amino acids: CSVDRQGLRGYTF. In DNA form, the CDR3 reads TGCAGCGTTGATCGACAGGGCCTTAGAGGCTACACCTTC.

The J gene is TRBJ1-3, the V gene TRBV7-9; 10 nucleotides agree with TRBD1. The germline CDR1 and CDR2 sequences are SEHNR and FQNEAQ (reference sequence). V lost 2 bases and J lost 4; bases outside the gene matches: 5. This CDR3 contains 16 residues. CDR3 nucleotide sequence: TGTGCCAGCAGCTTATGGGACAGGGGCCCCGGAAACACCATATATTTT. Translated: CASSLWDRGPGNTIYF.

The genes are TRBV19 and TRBJ2-1; D might be TRBD2 (5 bases). Per germline, CDR1 LNHDA and CDR2 SQIVND (reference sequence). Trimming stripped 6 bases from V and 7 bases from J, with 22 bases between. This CDR3 comprises 16 residues. The CDR3 nucleotides read TGTGCCAGTAGCTCAAGCCCCGGAGCGGTCCCTAATGAGCAGTTCTTC. This sequence encodes CASSSSPGAVPNEQFF.

In its sample, this clone was seen a few times. The chain links TRBV6-5 to TRBJ2-7; 11 nucleotides agree with TRBD2. The V gene end was trimmed by 6 bases and the J gene end by 3 bases; junction bases not matched to a gene: 4. The length of the CDR3 is 14 residues. Germline values: CDR1 MNHEY, CDR2 SVGAGI. CDR3 amino acids: CASSWGTSGYEQYF. For the CDR3, the DNA is TGTGCCAGCAGCTGGGGGACTAGCGGCTACGAGCAGTACTTC.

The chain is built from TRBV9 and TRBJ2-5, with 14 bases that match TRBD2. Unmatched junction bases numbered 6, after V lost 3 bases and J lost 5 bases. CDR1 SGDLS and CDR2 YYNGEE come from the germline V gene. CDR3 length: 16 amino acids. The DNA of the CDR3 is TGTGCCAGCAGCGCTGGGACTAGCGGGAGACGGGAGACCCAGTACTTC. This sequence encodes CASSAGTSGRRETQYF. The complete variable domain, with remaining parts taken from reference TRBV9 and TRBJ2-5, reads DSGVTQTPKHLITATGQRVTLRCSPRSGDLSVYWYQQSLDQGLQFLIQYYNGEERAKGNILERFSAQQFPDLHSELNLSSLELGDSALYFCASSAGTSGRRETQYFGPGTRLLVL.

V is TRBV7-3 and J is TRBJ2-1; TRBD2 matches 10 bases. After removal of 2 bases from V and 9 bases from J, the junction contained 7 bases not matched to a gene. The CDR3 is 15 amino acids. Looked up from germline, CDR1 is SGHTA and CDR2 is FQGTGA. The chain's CDR3 is CASSLETSGRGEQFF. The CDR3 nucleotides read TGTGCCAGCAGCTTAGAGACTAGCGGGCGCGGTGAGCAGTTCTTC.

The V and J genes are TRBV9 and TRBJ2-7; 9 nucleotides align to TRBD2. Trimming at V came to 4 bases and at J to 5 bases, leaving 7 bases not matched to a gene. Looked up from germline, CDR1 is SGDLS and CDR2 is YYNGEE. This CDR3 is 14 amino acids long. DNA of the CDR3: TGTGCCAGCAGCCCGGGACTAGCTTATGACGAGCAGTACTTC. Translated: CASSPGLAYDEQYF.

This chain uses TRBV21-1 with TRBJ1-5; the D call in the table, TRBD1, was not verified against the DNA. TRBV21-1 is reported as a pseudogene. The CDR3 contains 19 residues. The CDR3 loop is CASSKTSGHQIWCNQPQHF. CDR3 in DNA: TGTGCCAGCAGCAAAACGTCGGGACACCAAATATGGTGCAATCAGCCCCAGCATTTT.

This clone showed up just once. Other DNA sequences within the sample encode an identical CDR3. The chain combines TRBV7-3 with TRBJ2-1, with 7 nucleotides matching TRBD1. Losses at the gene ends were 5 bases for V and 4 bases for J; bases not matched to a gene: 11. Germline V CDR1 and CDR2: SGHTA, FQGTGA. This CDR3 region has 16 residues. This CDR3 is CASSPGQVSLYNEQFF. The CDR3 DNA reads TGTGCCAGCAGCCCCGGACAGGTCTCCCTTTACAATGAGCAGTTCTTC.